This TCR beta chain was observed in a study of cytomegalovirus exposure and HLA in healthy donors. General study points: Most sequenced TCRs were rare (though some public TCRs occurred in many donors). Follow-up analysis later connected one missense variant in DCLRE1C with trimming of TCR beta V- and J-genes.

The CDR3 contains 16 residues. The V gene's germline CDR1 is ENHRY and CDR2 SYGVKD. The V and J ends lost 10 bases and 0 bases, in that order; junction bases with no gene match: 12. With regard to this clone: Its antigen is unknown.

Healthy bone marrow donors supplied every sample. The PCR ran on 60 Vbeta and 13 Jbeta primers. The repertoire was sequenced with immunoSEQ multiplex PCR; TCRdb's copy has only in-frame clones and lacks some. The table includes some 120,000 clones, about 80% detected once. Input material: PBMCs. The receptor was derived from a human donor in good health. The chain couples TRBV10-3 to TRBJ1-1, with TRBD1 matching 9 bases. CDR3 sequence (DNA): TGTGCCACCGCCACAGGGGGCGGAGGGATGAACACTGAAGCTTTCTTT. As protein: CATATGGGGMNTEAFF.